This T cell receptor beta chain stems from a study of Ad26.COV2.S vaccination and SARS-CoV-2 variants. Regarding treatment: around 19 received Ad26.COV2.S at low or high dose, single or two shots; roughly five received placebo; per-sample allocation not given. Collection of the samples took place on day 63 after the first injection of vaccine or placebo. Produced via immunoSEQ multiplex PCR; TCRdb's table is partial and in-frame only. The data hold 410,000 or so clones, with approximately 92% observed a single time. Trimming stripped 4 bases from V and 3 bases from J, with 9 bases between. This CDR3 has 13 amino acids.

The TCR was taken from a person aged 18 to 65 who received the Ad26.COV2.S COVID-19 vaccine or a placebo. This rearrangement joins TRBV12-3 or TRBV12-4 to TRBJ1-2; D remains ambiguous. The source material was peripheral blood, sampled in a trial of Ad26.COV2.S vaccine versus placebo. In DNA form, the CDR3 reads TGTGCCAGCAGTTCCAGGAGGTACTATGGCTACACCTTC. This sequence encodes CASSSRRYYGYTF.